The next 16 T cell receptor beta chains were all read from a single sample in a study of T cells in Graves' hyperthyroidism and ophthalmopathy. Researchers took RNA transcripts and amplified the TCR beta CDR3 regions from them. RT-PCR in the first round (using the HTBI primer set) targeted the TCR CDR3. TCRdb re-derived calls from the multiplex PCR reads in MiXCR, one entry per CDR3 protein. The sample records around 660,000 distinct CDR3 sequences, just under 45% being singletons. Material for sequencing was peripheral blood or thyroid tissue (not recorded which). Every receptor here comes from an adult man with Graves' disease, either hyperthyroidism or ophthalmopathy (not recorded which).

V and J are TRBV7-9 and TRBJ2-5, with D possibly matching TRBD1 (6 bases). V was clipped by 5 bases and J by 3 bases, with 16 bases between them. Germline CDR1 SEHNR, CDR2 FQNEAQ (reference sequence). This CDR3 has 15 residues. DNA for the CDR3: TGTGCCAGCAGCAGTGACTCCAGGGGAGAAGAGACCCAGTACTTC. This codes for CASSSDSRGEETQYF.

The chain is built from TRBV20-1 and TRBJ1-4; 11 bases are shared with TRBD1. Germline lookup yields CDR1 DFQATT and CDR2 SNEGSKA (reference sequence). This CDR3 region has 16 residues. J was trimmed by 2 bases and V by 6 bases; bases with no gene match: 8. The CDR3 DNA is TGCAGTGCCGGGGACAGGGGGGCCAGTACTAATGAAAAACTGTTTTTT. Encoded protein: CSAGDRGASTNEKLFF.

The gene calls are TRBV9 and TRBJ1-2; 10 bases agree with TRBD1. The CDR3 runs to 17 residues. V lost 4 bases and J lost 1; bases outside the gene matches: 10. Per germline, CDR1 SGDLS and CDR2 YYNGEE. The CDR3: CASSLARDRGLNYGYTF. CDR3 in DNA: TGTGCCAGCAGCTTAGCTCGGGACAGGGGACTTAACTATGGCTACACCTTC.

The chain is built from TRBV2 and TRBJ1-1; 9 nucleotides match TRBD1. Unmatched junction bases numbered 10, after V lost 4 bases and J lost 7 bases. This CDR3 spans 15 amino acids. From germline, CDR1 is SNHLY and CDR2 FYNNEI. The CDR3 sequence: CASSGVDRGWGEAFF. The CDR3 DNA follows: TGTGCCAGCAGTGGGGTGGACAGGGGCTGGGGTGAAGCTTTCTTT.

The chain uses TRBV7-3 and TRBJ1-1; the D is unclear. The V end lost 1 base, the J end lost 3 bases, and 15 bases lay between the germline ends. CDR3 length equals 16 residues. Germline values: CDR1 SGHTA, CDR2 FQGTGA. The CDR3 DNA sequence: TGTGCCAGCAGCTTAAAGGGCGTTGGTGCTGACACTGAAGCTTTCTTT. Its protein product is CASSLKGVGADTEAFF.

To note about this clonotype: A read error may be the cause here, since a much bigger clone is one base away. J is TRBJ1-2 and V is TRBV29-1, with a tentative D call TRBD1 (5 bases). Trimming cost V 7 bases and J 4 bases, with 16 bases left between them. Germline-derived CDR1 and CDR2 are SQVTM and ANQGSEA. The CDR3 runs 13 residues. CDR3 nucleotide sequence: TGCAGCGCTGGCAGGGTCGGGGTCTATGGCTACACCTTC. Its protein is CSAGRVGVYGYTF. Looking up the rest from reference TRBV29-1 and TRBJ1-2 gives the full variable domain: SAVISQKPSRDICQRGTSLTIQCQVDSQVTMMFWYRQQPGQSLTLIATANQGSEATYESGFVIDKFPISRPNLTFSTLTVSNMSPEDSSIYLCSAGRVGVYGYTFGSGTRLTVV.

This clonotype has a single count. J is TRBJ2-6 and V is TRBV15; 7 bases map to TRBD1. CDR3 length equals 17 residues. Germline V CDR1 and CDR2: LNHNV, YYDKDF (reference sequence). V dropped 3 bases and J dropped 2; count of bases not matched to a gene: 7. The DNA of the CDR3 is TGTGCCACCAGCAGCCTTTCCGGGACAGCTGGGGCCAACGTCCTGACTTTC. Residues: CATSSLSGTAGANVLTF.

The sample holds a few counts of this clonotype. The V and J genes are TRBV7-2 and TRBJ2-7, with D perhaps matching TRBD1 (5 bases). Germline CDR1 SGHTA, CDR2 FQGNSA. With 3 bases removed from V and 6 bases from J, the gap between germline ends came to 18 bases. The CDR3 covers 15 residues. CDR3 sequence: CASSLAAQGLVEQYF. The CDR3 DNA sequence: TGTGCCAGCAGCTTGGCGGCCCAGGGCCTTGTCGAGCAGTACTTC.

The V call is TRBV2, the J call TRBJ2-7, with 11 nucleotides matching TRBD2. From germline, CDR1 is SNHLY and CDR2 FYNNEI. The trim removed 5 bases at V and 2 bases at J, leaving 5 bases unmatched. The CDR3 is 15 amino acids. CDR3: CASSPPTSGTYEQYF. The DNA for the CDR3 is TGTGCCAGCAGTCCTCCGACTAGCGGGACCTACGAGCAGTACTTC.

This clonotype appeared once. A clone one base away is much larger, so this may be a read error. V and J are TRBV19 and TRBJ1-6; D possibly corresponds to TRBD1 (6 bases). CDR3 size: 15 residues. CDR1 LNHDA and CDR2 SQIVND come from the germline V gene (reference sequence). The CDR3 bases are TGTGCCAGTAAACCCTCCACAGGGAGGGATTCACCCCCCCACTTT. This sequence encodes CASKPSTGRDSPPHF.

This sequence joins TRBV4-1 and TRBJ1-3; D is uncertain. Germline CDR1 is MGHRA and CDR2 is YSYEKL. The CDR3 has 14 residues. V lost 6 bases and J lost 0, with 9 bases in between. The CDR3 here is CASRGLNSGNTIYF. CDR3 DNA: TGCGCCAGCAGAGGACTGAACTCTGGAAACACCATATATTTT.

This clonotype came up once. The rearrangement links TRBV29-1 to TRBJ1-1; D is uncertain. The CDR3 contains 11 residues. Trimming removed 1 base from V and 11 bases from J, with 11 bases in between. CDR1 SQVTM and CDR2 ANQGSEA come from the germline V gene. The DNA of the CDR3 is TGCAGCGTTGAAGGAGGGTCCTCGGCTTTCTTT. Protein: CSVEGGSSAFF.

The chain is built from TRBV7-9 and TRBJ2-5; weak D call: TRBD1 (6 bases). Germline CDR1 is SEHNR and CDR2 is FQNEAQ (reference sequence). CDR3 size: 15 residues. Trimming cost V 5 bases and J 5 bases, with 18 bases left between them. The CDR3 coding sequence is TGTGCCAGCAGCGTAACCCCCGCAGGGGATGAGACCCAGTACTTC. This translates into CASSVTPAGDETQYF. The full variable domain, completed using reference TRBV7-9 and TRBJ2-5, is DTGVSQNPRHKITKRGQNVTFRCDPISEHNRLYWYRQTLGQGPEFLTYFQNEAQLEKSRLLSDRFSAERPKGSFSTLEIQRTEQGDSAMYLCASSVTPAGDETQYFGPGTRLLVL.

There are many counts of this clonotype. This chain connects TRBV29-1 to TRBJ1-6; D ambiguous. Per germline, CDR1 SQVTM and CDR2 ANQGSEA. The V end lost 6 bases, the J end lost 5 bases, and 14 bases lay between the germline ends. The CDR3 consists of 14 residues. The CDR3 DNA reads TGCAGCGTCGGAGGAAGGACGAATAATTCACCCCTCCACTTT. This translates into CSVGGRTNNSPLHF. The full variable domain, completed using reference TRBV29-1 and TRBJ1-6, is SAVISQKPSRDICQRGTSLTIQCQVDSQVTMMFWYRQQPGQSLTLIATANQGSEATYESGFVIDKFPISRPNLTFSTLTVSNMSPEDSSIYLCSVGGRTNNSPLHFGNGTRLTVT.

V gene TRBV7-2 combines with J gene TRBJ1-5; the D gene is possibly TRBD1 (5 bases). The V end was cut by 3 bases, the J end by 5 bases, with 11 bases between. The CDR3 length is 14 residues. Germline lookup yields CDR1 SGHTA and CDR2 FQGNSA. CDR3 residues: CASSFDSGYQPQHF. CDR3 DNA sequence: TGTGCCAGCAGCTTCGACAGTGGCTATCAGCCCCAGCATTTT.

The table lists this clonotype with many counts. V and J are TRBV7-9 and TRBJ1-6, with D uncertain. Germline CDR1 reads SEHNR; CDR2 reads FQNEAQ (reference sequence). The CDR3 consists of 17 residues. Trimming left V 9 bases short and J 5 bases short, with 23 bases between. This CDR3 reads CARTEGRALANNSPLHF. CDR3 nucleotides: TGTGCCAGAACTGAAGGAAGGGCCCTAGCCAATAATTCACCCCTCCACTTT.